A selection of T cell receptor beta chains follows, all from one sample in a study of blood T cell repertoires in COVID-19. Assay used: immunoSEQ multiplex PCR; TCRdb lists only in-frame clones, some missing. The data hold 270,000 or so clones, with roughly nine tenths observed a single time. Specimen: PBMCs or T cells enriched from blood (not recorded which). These TCRs come from a woman between 18 and 29 years old who had recovered from COVID-19. The CDR3 runs from the conserved cysteine through the conserved F or W. Each record gives: J gene, V gene, D gene, CDR3 protein. D genes are given only for firm matches.

TRBJ1-6 TRBV2 TRBD1 CASFWDSANSPLHF
TRBJ2-7 TRBV2 TRBD2 CASIAGPSPYEQYF
TRBJ1-1 TRBV25-1 . CASSEFLGNTEAFF
TRBJ2-2 TRBV11-3 . CASTERGGPNTGELFF
TRBJ2-7 TRBV25-1 TRBD1 CASSESWDRGLNEQYF
TRBJ2-1 TRBV2 TRBD1 CASSPGQGFGEQFF
TRBJ2-7 TRBV14 TRBD2 CASSQGSASGTVTYEQYF
TRBJ1-6 TRBV5-4 TRBD1 CASSEDRGLYNSPLHF
TRBJ2-2 TRBV7-2 TRBD1 CASSLRTGGRGGELFF
TRBJ1-1 TRBV11-3 . CASSSEYEAFF
TRBJ2-3 TRBV29-1 . CSVGLGAQYF
TRBJ1-3 TRBV21-1 . CASSKETGGLYSGNTIYF
TRBJ2-2 TRBV19 . CASRDWSNTGELFF
TRBJ2-1 TRBV7-9 TRBD2 CASSFPGLAGEDNEQFF
TRBJ2-3 TRBV7-2 TRBD2 CASSLVGGGVLDTQYF
TRBJ2-4 TRBV11-2 . CASSLARGDIQYF
TRBJ1-6 TRBV7-9 TRBD1 CASSSRTGDNSPLHF
TRBJ2-7 TRBV27 . CASSLIYARGPYEQYF
TRBJ1-4 TRBV7-2 . CASSLVQLNEKLFF
TRBJ2-1 TRBV27 TRBD2 CASAGTGTRSNNEQFF
TRBJ1-3 TRBV19 . CASSPARASGNTIYF
TRBJ2-1 TRBV4-3 . CASSLRGGSYNEQFF
TRBJ2-3 TRBV12-5 . CASGQAVDTQYF
TRBJ1-2 TRBV6-6 . CASSYGGTTANYGYTF
TRBJ1-2 TRBV10-2 . CASSDKGNYGYTF
TRBJ2-3 TRBV28 TRBD1 CASSGDRRADTQYF
TRBJ2-1 TRBV11-2 TRBD2 CASSPRGSGNRNEQFF
TRBJ1-5 TRBV7-6 TRBD1 CASSRGQGSNQPQHF
TRBJ1-2 TRBV7-9 . CASSRPVEINYGYTF